The present entry profiles one TCR beta chain with its context. The source of the sample is a study of cytomegalovirus exposure and HLA in healthy donors. The PCR employed 60 Vbeta primers together with 13 Jbeta primers. The table came from immunoSEQ multiplex PCR; TCRdb's copy has only in-frame clones and leaves some out. The table shows 150,000 or so clones, with over 75% occurring only once. Germline V CDR1 and CDR2: MNHEY, SVGAGI. This CDR3 is built from 15 residues. V lost 2 bases to trimming and J lost 7 bases, with 14 bases between them. This receptor was obtained from a man aged 50-60 years in good health and CMV-seronegative. Sequenced material: PBMCs. The chain has TRBV6-5 and TRBJ1-4, with no clear D. In DNA form, the CDR3 reads TGTGCCAGCAGTTACCGAAATCCGAGAGGTGAAAAACTGTTTTTT. It translates to CASSYRNPRGEKLFF.